The clone carrying this T cell receptor (beta chain) showed up many times. This sample is part of a study of Graves' ophthalmopathy and Graves' hyperthyroidism. V was cut by 5 bases and J by 0 bases, with 20 bases left in between. This CDR3 has 18 residues. CDR1 is MNHEY and CDR2 is SMNVEV in the germline V gene (reference sequence). RNA served as the template for amplifying TCR beta CDR3 regions. Scientists carried out first-round RT-PCR using HTBI primers and then a second-round multiplex PCR. TCRdb processed the multiplex PCR reads anew with MiXCR; each CDR3 protein has one entry. The table records about 400,000 distinct CDR3 sequences, around 21% of them present only once.

This sequence originates from a woman in her late teens or twenties with stable Graves' hyperthyroidism. The source material was peripheral blood. The V and J genes are TRBV27 and TRBJ1-5; weak D call: TRBD1 (5 bases). DNA of the CDR3: TGTGCCAGCAGTCGTAGAGCAGGGTTGGATACTAGCAATCAGCCCCAGCATTTT. It translates to CASSRRAGLDTSNQPQHF.